These 29 T cell receptor beta chains were all obtained from the same sample, sequenced in a study of OX40 agonist ivuxolimab in advanced cancers. Some clones are missing from TCRdb's copy, which holds only in-frame ones; the method was immunoSEQ multiplex PCR. The repertoire holds approximately 74,000 clones, with 75% to 95% as singletons. The specimen was CD4+ or CD8+ T cells sorted from blood, collected in a trial of the OX40 agonist ivuxolimab. The origin of the receptors is an adult with an advanced solid tumor such as melanoma, head and neck, liver or kidney cancer.

This chain uses TRBV5-1 with TRBJ2-3, with TRBD2 matching over 11 bases. The J segment lost 1 base and the V segment lost 1 base, leaving 5 bases of the junction unmatched. Per germline, CDR1 SGHRS and CDR2 YFSETQ. CDR3 length: 17 amino acids. As DNA, the CDR3 is TGCGCCAGCAGCTTGACGGGGACTAGCGGAGGCACAGATACGCAGTATTTT. Encoded protein: CASSLTGTSGGTDTQYF. Together with reference TRBV5-1 and TRBJ2-3, the CDR3 gives the full variable domain: KAGVTQTPRYLIKTRGQQVTLSCSPISGHRSVSWYQQTPGQGLQFLFEYFSETQRNKGNFPGRFSGRQFSNSRSEMNVSTLELGDSALYLCASSLTGTSGGTDTQYFGPGTRLTVL.

The chain combines TRBV5-1 with TRBJ2-7, with D possibly being TRBD2 (6 bases). Germline V gene data show CDR1 as SGHRS and CDR2 as YFSETQ. Trimming cost V 4 bases and J 3 bases, with 11 bases left between them. The length of the CDR3 is 13 residues. The CDR3 reads CASSTSGLYEQYF. CDR3 nucleotide sequence: TGCGCCAGCAGCACCAGCGGGCTCTACGAGCAGTACTTC.

The chain carries TRBV7-9 and TRBJ1-1; the D gene is possibly TRBD1 (6 bases). Germline CDR1 SEHNR, CDR2 FQNEAQ (reference sequence). There are 12 residues in the CDR3. Trimming stripped 3 bases from V and 7 bases from J, with 9 bases between. The CDR3, as DNA: TGTGCCAGCAGCTTTGGACAGTTTGAAGCTTTCTTT. Its translation is CASSFGQFEAFF.

The V and J genes are TRBV5-1 and TRBJ2-5; 9 nucleotides match TRBD2. This CDR3 contains 14 residues. With 0 bases clipped from V and 11 bases from J, the junction kept 8 bases outside the gene matches. Per the germline V gene, CDR1 is SGHRS and CDR2 is YFSETQ. The CDR3 bases are TGCGCCAGCAGCTTGGCCGTAATAGCGGGGGAGCAGTACTTC. Its translation: CASSLAVIAGEQYF.

The chain uses TRBV18 and TRBJ2-2; D is ambiguous. Germline V CDR1 and CDR2: KGHSH, LQKENI. Trimming stripped 3 bases from V and 6 bases from J, with 5 bases between. The CDR3 has 12 residues. This chain's CDR3 is CASSPGPGELFF. As DNA, the CDR3 is TGTGCCAGCTCACCTGGCCCCGGGGAGCTGTTTTTT.

This chain links TRBV19 with TRBJ1-4; TRBD1 matches 9 bases. Per germline, CDR1 LNHDA and CDR2 SQIVND (reference sequence). The CDR3 extends over 14 amino acids. V gave up 4 bases and J gave up 6 bases; unmatched junction bases: 3. DNA for the CDR3: TGTGCCAGTAGTACGACAGGGGGTGATGAAAAACTGTTTTTT. The encoded protein is CASSTTGGDEKLFF.

The chain couples TRBV28 to TRBJ2-5, with D perhaps matching TRBD1 (5 bases). This CDR3 has 15 residues. Germline lookup yields CDR1 MDHEN and CDR2 SYDVKM. V dropped 5 bases and J dropped 2 bases, with 15 bases sitting between them. The CDR3: CASSPLDSVQETQYF. DNA of the CDR3: TGTGCCAGCAGTCCCCTAGACAGCGTACAAGAGACCCAGTACTTC.

This chain connects TRBV5-1 to TRBJ2-7; either TRBD1 or TRBD2 may fit D (6 bases each). The CDR3 is 13 residues long. V was clipped by 4 bases and J by 3 bases, with 11 bases between them. The germline CDR1 and CDR2 sequences are SGHRS and YFSETQ. The CDR3, as DNA: TGCGCCAGCAGCAACGGGGGCAACTACGAGCAGTACTTC. This gives the protein CASSNGGNYEQYF. Full variable domain (outside the CDR3, taken from reference TRBV5-1 and TRBJ2-7): KAGVTQTPRYLIKTRGQQVTLSCSPISGHRSVSWYQQTPGQGLQFLFEYFSETQRNKGNFPGRFSGRQFSNSRSEMNVSTLELGDSALYLCASSNGGNYEQYFGPGTRLTVT.

This rearrangement joins TRBV19 to TRBJ2-3; 11 bases align to TRBD2. There are 16 residues in the CDR3. Germline V gene data show CDR1 as LNHDA and CDR2 as SQIVND (reference sequence). After removal of 6 bases from V and 1 base from J, the junction contained 6 bases not matched to a gene. The CDR3 is CASRGLLAGGTDTQYF. CDR3 nucleotide sequence: TGTGCCAGTAGGGGCTTACTAGCGGGAGGCACAGATACGCAGTATTTT.

This clone has a handful of counts. The V and J genes are TRBV19 and TRBJ2-5; D not resolved. The germline V and J ends were trimmed by 5 bases and 1 base, with 5 bases remaining between them. This CDR3 has 12 residues. Looked up from germline, CDR1 is LNHDA and CDR2 is SQIVND (reference sequence). For the CDR3, the DNA is TGTGCCAGTAGTGGCCGCCAAGAGACCCAGTACTTC. This codes for CASSGRQETQYF.

This clone showed up just once. The chain recombines TRBV19 with TRBJ1-2; D call uncertain. The CDR3 covers 13 residues. V shed 5 bases and J shed 5 bases, with 12 bases lying between them. Germline values: CDR1 LNHDA, CDR2 SQIVND (reference sequence). CDR3 in amino acids: CASSDRGPYGYTF. The CDR3, as DNA: TGTGCCAGTAGTGATAGAGGGCCTTATGGCTACACCTTC.

The chain is built from TRBV27 and TRBJ2-5, with D perhaps matching TRBD2 (6 bases). The V end was cut by 4 bases, the J end by 5 bases, with 23 bases between. This CDR3 contains 17 residues. Germline CDR1 and CDR2: MNHEY and SMNVEV (reference sequence). CDR3 protein: CASSSVLAWQRAETQYF. DNA for the CDR3: TGTGCCAGCAGTTCGGTGCTAGCCTGGCAGCGGGCGGAGACCCAGTACTTC.

The chain is built from TRBV28 and TRBJ2-7; 7 bases agree with TRBD2. The CDR3 loop spans 11 amino acids. Unmatched junction bases numbered 10, after V lost 7 bases and J lost 13 bases. CDR1 and CDR2 from the germline V gene are MDHEN and SYDVKM. The CDR3 DNA is TGTGCCAGCAATCTCCGGGACTATTATTACTTC. It specifies CASNLRDYYYF. The full variable domain, in which reference TRBV28 and TRBJ2-7 provide the parts outside the CDR3, is DVKVTQSSRYLVKRTGEKVFLECVQDMDHENMFWYRQDPGLGLRLIYFSYDVKMKEKGDIPEGYSVSREKKERFSLILESASTNQTSMYLCASNLRDYYYFGPGTRLTVT.

The chain employs TRBV7-9 and TRBJ1-1; 7 bases match TRBD1. The J segment lost 8 bases and the V segment lost 4 bases, leaving 7 bases of the junction unmatched. The CDR3 extends over 13 amino acids. Germline loops: CDR1 SEHNR, CDR2 FQNEAQ (reference sequence). The CDR3 bases are TGTGCCAGCAGCTCCAGACAGGGCTCAGAAGCTTTCTTT. Protein product: CASSSRQGSEAFF. Looking up the rest from reference TRBV7-9 and TRBJ1-1 gives the full variable domain: DTGVSQNPRHKITKRGQNVTFRCDPISEHNRLYWYRQTLGQGPEFLTYFQNEAQLEKSRLLSDRFSAERPKGSFSTLEIQRTEQGDSAMYLCASSSRQGSEAFFGQGTRLTVV.

This chain connects TRBV7-9 to TRBJ2-3; 14 nucleotides match TRBD2. The trim removed 5 bases at V and 11 bases at J, leaving 6 bases unmatched. The germline gives CDR1 SEHNR, CDR2 FQNEAQ (reference sequence). This CDR3 is built from 14 residues. In DNA, the CDR3 is TGTGCCAGCAGCGCCACCGGACTAGCGGGAGGGCAGTATTTT. This translates into CASSATGLAGGQYF.

The V gene is TRBV28, the J gene TRBJ1-5; no clear D. With 5 bases removed from V and 3 bases from J, the gap between germline ends came to 8 bases. The CDR3 has 13 residues. Germline values: CDR1 MDHEN, CDR2 SYDVKM. The DNA for the CDR3 is TGTGCCAGCAGTCCCAACAACAATCAGCCCCAGCATTTT. This gives the protein CASSPNNNQPQHF.

The chain is built from TRBV18 and TRBJ1-4; weak D call: TRBD1 (5 bases). Trimming shortened V by 6 bases and J by 7 bases, and 15 bases separated the two germline ends. Germline CDR1 KGHSH, CDR2 LQKENI. This CDR3 is 14 amino acids long. CDR3 DNA: TGTGCCAGCTCCGAGGGGCGCGGGGGTGAAAAACTGTTTTTT. Amino acid sequence: CASSEGRGGEKLFF. Drawing the rest from reference TRBV18 and TRBJ1-4, the complete variable domain is NAGVMQNPRHLVRRRGQEARLRCSPMKGHSHVYWYRQLPEEGLKFMVYLQKENIIDESGMPKERFSAEFPKEGPSILRIQQVVRGDSAAYFCASSEGRGGEKLFFGSGTQLSVL.

The chain combines TRBV28 with TRBJ1-6; 7 bases agree with TRBD1. Germline V CDR1 and CDR2: MDHEN, SYDVKM. CDR3 length: 16 residues. V lost 5 bases and J lost 4; bases outside the gene matches: 8. Written as DNA, the CDR3 is TGTGCCAGCAGTATTTCGCGGGGACAGTATAATTCACCCCTCCACTTT. Translating it yields CASSISRGQYNSPLHF.

The chain joins TRBV2 to TRBJ2-3; maybe TRBD2 (5 bases). Trimming removed 8 bases from V and 6 bases from J, with 9 bases in between. In germline, CDR1 is SNHLY, CDR2 FYNNEI. The CDR3 has 11 amino acids. The CDR3 DNA is TGTGCCAGCCGGGATTGGGATACGCAGTATTTT. Its protein product is CASRDWDTQYF.

The chain is built from TRBV10-3 and TRBJ2-3; D gene ambiguous. This CDR3 contains 14 residues. Trimming shortened V by 6 bases and J by 1 base, and 11 bases separated the two germline ends. CDR1 and CDR2 (germline): ENHRY, SYGVKD. CDR3: CAIRTDQGTDTQYF. The CDR3 nucleotides read TGTGCCATCAGAACGGACCAGGGCACAGATACGCAGTATTTT.

V and J are TRBV7-6 and TRBJ2-5; possibly TRBD1 for D (7 bases). V was shortened by 5 bases and J by 5 bases, with 18 bases between the two germline ends. The germline V gene has CDR1 SGHVS and CDR2 FNYEAQ. CDR3 size: 15 residues. CDR3 DNA sequence: TGTGCCAGCAGCATGATGACAGGGAGGCAGGAGACCCAGTACTTC. Translating it yields CASSMMTGRQETQYF.

J is TRBJ2-5 and V is TRBV7-9; D is perhaps TRBD1 or TRBD2 (5 bases each). V was trimmed by 5 bases and J by 3 bases, leaving 10 bases between them. This CDR3 is 13 amino acids long. CDR1 SEHNR and CDR2 FQNEAQ come from the germline V gene (reference sequence). CDR3 region: CASSRDLKETQYF. The DNA of the CDR3 is TGTGCCAGCAGCCGGGACCTTAAAGAGACCCAGTACTTC.

This chain uses TRBV27 with TRBJ2-1; a possible D gene is TRBD2 (6 bases). Germline CDR1 is MNHEY and CDR2 is SMNVEV (reference sequence). The CDR3 is 15 residues long. Trimming removed 8 bases at V and 4 bases at J, with 18 bases between. The CDR3 DNA reads as TGTGCCAGCCGAGCGGGCCTCAATGGGTACAATGAGCAGTTCTTC. Amino acid sequence: CASRAGLNGYNEQFF.

The J gene is TRBJ2-2, the V gene TRBV7-3; D unresolved. With 3 bases removed from V and 0 bases from J, the gap between germline ends came to 17 bases. CDR1 SGHTA and CDR2 FQGTGA come from the germline V gene. CDR3 size: 18 residues. The CDR3 DNA reads as TGTGCCAGCAGCTTCCGAACATTAGATCCGTCGAACACCGGGGAGCTGTTTTTT. Translation gives CASSFRTLDPSNTGELFF.

The chain combines TRBV12-5 with TRBJ2-1; D is ambiguous. This CDR3 spans 12 amino acids. V was pared by 7 bases and J by 0 bases, with 4 bases between. Germline V gene lookup returns CDR1 LGHNT and CDR2 FRNRAP. CDR3 DNA: TGTGCTAGTGCCCCCTCCTACAATGAGCAGTTCTTC. It yields the protein CASAPSYNEQFF.

The chain has TRBV19 and TRBJ2-4, with 8 positions matching TRBD1. The CDR3 is 15 residues long. The V gene's germline CDR1 is LNHDA and CDR2 SQIVND (reference sequence). With 4 bases clipped from V and 9 bases from J, the junction kept 11 bases outside the gene matches. The CDR3 DNA reads as TGTGCCAGTAGTACATATAGGGACAGGTGGGCCATTCAGTACTTC. Translated, it gives CASSTYRDRWAIQYF.

The rearrangement links TRBV18 to TRBJ1-1, with D unclear. Germline assignment: CDR1 KGHSH and CDR2 LQKENI. The CDR3 length is 13 residues. V was pared by 6 bases and J by 0 bases, with 8 bases between. CDR3 amino acids: CASSLGLNTEAFF. In DNA, the CDR3 is TGTGCCAGCTCCCTAGGTTTGAACACTGAAGCTTTCTTT. Together with reference TRBV18 and TRBJ1-1, the CDR3 gives the full variable domain: NAGVMQNPRHLVRRRGQEARLRCSPMKGHSHVYWYRQLPEEGLKFMVYLQKENIIDESGMPKERFSAEFPKEGPSILRIQQVVRGDSAAYFCASSLGLNTEAFFGQGTRLTVV.

This chain links TRBV29-1 with TRBJ1-1; D remains unclear. Germline CDR1 SQVTM, CDR2 ANQGSEA. The length of the CDR3 is 12 residues. V was pared by 0 bases and J by 6 bases, with 8 bases between. CDR3 nucleotide sequence: TGCAGCGTTGAAGATCCCTACGCTGAAGCTTTCTTT. Protein product: CSVEDPYAEAFF.

The chain carries TRBV28 and TRBJ1-2; the D gene is possibly TRBD1 (5 bases). This CDR3 comprises 13 residues. V dropped 2 bases and J dropped 7 bases, with 11 bases sitting between them. In germline, CDR1 is MDHEN, CDR2 SYDVKM. CDR3 protein: CASSLGAGVGYTF. CDR3 coding DNA: TGTGCCAGCAGTTTAGGGGCCGGGGTTGGCTACACCTTC.